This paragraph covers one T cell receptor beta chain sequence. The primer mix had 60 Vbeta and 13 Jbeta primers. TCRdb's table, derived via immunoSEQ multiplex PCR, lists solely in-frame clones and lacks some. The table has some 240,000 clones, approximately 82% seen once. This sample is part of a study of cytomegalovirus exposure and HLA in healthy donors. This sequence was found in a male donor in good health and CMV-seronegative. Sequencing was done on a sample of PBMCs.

CDR3 sequence reads: CSVQNGYEQYF. CDR3 sequence (DNA): TGCAGTGTCCAAAACGGTTACGAGCAGTACTTC. The chain has TRBV20-1 and TRBJ2-7, with D hard to call. CDR1 and CDR2 (germline): DFQATT, SNEGSKA (reference sequence). The CDR3 spans 11 residues. The ends were cut back, 7 bases at V and 4 bases at J, with 11 bases in the middle.